This entry is about one T cell receptor (beta chain). Its antigen is unidentified. The primer mix had 60 Vbeta and 13 Jbeta primers. This table comes from immunoSEQ multiplex PCR, and its TCRdb copy is limited to in-frame clones, with some not included. With roughly 45,000 clones in the sample, the ten largest clones hold more than 1.5%. The record originates from a study of cytomegalovirus exposure and HLA in healthy donors. Study-wide results and limits: Rates of TCR association differed by HLA locus in a later analysis, with DRB1 highest and HLA-C lowest. In a later analysis, a genetic analysis reported fewer productive-TCR N-insertions in an Asian-associated ancestry cluster than the cohort average. A missense variant in DCLRE1C was later tied to TCR beta V- and J-gene trimming. Immune exposure was documented only through CMV serostatus.

The origin of this receptor is a woman aged 25 to 39 in good health and CMV-seronegative. Input material: PBMCs.

CDR3 nucleotide sequence: TGTGCCAGCAGTTTGCGGGCAGCAAACAATGAGCAGTTCTTC. Protein product: CASSLRAANNEQFF. The chain links TRBV27 to TRBJ2-1, with D perhaps matching TRBD2 (5 bases). CDR1 is MNHEY, CDR2 SMNVEV, per germline (reference sequence). Trimming removed 3 bases from V and 5 bases from J, with 11 bases in between. The CDR3 length is 14 residues.